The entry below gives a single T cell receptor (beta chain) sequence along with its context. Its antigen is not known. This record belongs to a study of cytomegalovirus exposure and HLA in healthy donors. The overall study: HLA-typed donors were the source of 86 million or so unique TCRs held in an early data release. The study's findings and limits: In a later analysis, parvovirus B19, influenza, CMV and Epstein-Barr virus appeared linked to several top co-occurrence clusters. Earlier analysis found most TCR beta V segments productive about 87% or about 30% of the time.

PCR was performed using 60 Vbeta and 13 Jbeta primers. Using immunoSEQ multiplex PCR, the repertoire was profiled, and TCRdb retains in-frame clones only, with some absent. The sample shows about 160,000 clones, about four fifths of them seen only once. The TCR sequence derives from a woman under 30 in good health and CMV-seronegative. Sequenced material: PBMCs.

The CDR3 nucleotides read TGTGCCAGCTCACCGGCGGGAGGGGCGTCAGATACGCAGTATTTT. Translated, it gives CASSPAGGASDTQYF. V gene TRBV18 combines with J gene TRBJ2-3; 9 bases are shared with TRBD2. CDR1 is KGHSH, CDR2 LQKENI, per germline. V shed 3 bases and J 4 bases; nucleotides not matched to a gene: 5. The CDR3 contains 15 residues.